The 2 T cell receptor beta chains presented below share a single source sample, sequenced in a study of blood T cell repertoires in COVID-19. The data were produced by immunoSEQ multiplex PCR, yet TCRdb's version contains in-frame clones alone and is incomplete. The data hold more than 85,000 clones, with around 87% observed a single time. The sample consisted of peripheral blood. The receptors were gathered from a man aged 45 to 65 with active or convalescent COVID-19.

This sequence joins TRBV9 and TRBJ1-6; D is undetermined. The V end was cut by 0 bases, the J end by 6 bases, with 7 bases between. The CDR3 is 14 residues long. CDR1 SGDLS and CDR2 YYNGEE come from the germline V gene. The CDR3 region is CASSVEEINSPLHF. CDR3 DNA sequence: TGTGCCAGCAGCGTAGAAGAGATTAATTCACCCCTCCACTTT.

The rearrangement joins TRBV10-3 to TRBJ2-7; a possible D gene is TRBD2 (5 bases). The germline gives CDR1 ENHRY, CDR2 SYGVKD. Deletions cut 6 bases from V and 2 bases from J, with 17 bases between. This CDR3 region has 15 residues. The CDR3 spells CAISPSGEAPYEQYV. DNA for the CDR3: TGTGCCATCAGCCCCTCCGGGGAAGCCCCCTACGAGCAGTACGTC.